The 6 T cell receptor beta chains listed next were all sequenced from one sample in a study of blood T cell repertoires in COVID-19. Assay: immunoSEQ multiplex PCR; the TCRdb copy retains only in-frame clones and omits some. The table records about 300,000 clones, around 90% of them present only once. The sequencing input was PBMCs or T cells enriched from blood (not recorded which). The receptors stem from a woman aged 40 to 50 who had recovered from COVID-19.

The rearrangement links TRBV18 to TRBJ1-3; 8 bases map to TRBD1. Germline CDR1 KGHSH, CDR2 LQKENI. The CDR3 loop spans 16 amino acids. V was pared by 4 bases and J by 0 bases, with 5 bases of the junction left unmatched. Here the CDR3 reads CASSQQTGASGNTIYF. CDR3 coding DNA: TGTGCCAGCTCACAGCAGACAGGGGCCTCTGGAAACACCATATATTTT.

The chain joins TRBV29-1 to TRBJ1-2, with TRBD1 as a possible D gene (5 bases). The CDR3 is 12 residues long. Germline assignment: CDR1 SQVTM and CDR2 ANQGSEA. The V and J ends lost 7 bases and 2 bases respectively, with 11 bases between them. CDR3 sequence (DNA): TGCAGCGCAAAGACAGAGAACTATGGCTACACCTTC. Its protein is CSAKTENYGYTF.

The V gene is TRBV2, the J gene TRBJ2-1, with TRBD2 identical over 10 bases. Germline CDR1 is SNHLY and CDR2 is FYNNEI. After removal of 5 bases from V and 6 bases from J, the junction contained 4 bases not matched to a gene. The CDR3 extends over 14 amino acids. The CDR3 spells CASSSGGGINEQFF. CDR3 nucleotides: TGTGCCAGCAGTAGCGGGGGGGGAATCAATGAGCAGTTCTTC.

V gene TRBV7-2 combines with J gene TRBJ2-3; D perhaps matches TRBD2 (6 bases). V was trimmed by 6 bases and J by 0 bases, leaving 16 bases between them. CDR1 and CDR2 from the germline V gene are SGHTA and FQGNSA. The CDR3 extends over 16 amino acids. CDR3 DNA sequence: TGTGCCAGCAGTTATCGAGGGACTTCTAGCACAGATACGCAGTATTTT. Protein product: CASSYRGTSSTDTQYF.

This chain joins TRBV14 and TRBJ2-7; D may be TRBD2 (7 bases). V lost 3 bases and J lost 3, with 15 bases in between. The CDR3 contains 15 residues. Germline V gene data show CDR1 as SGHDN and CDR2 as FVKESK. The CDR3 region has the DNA TGTGCCAGCAGCCACCGTGGGGGGGCCGGCTACGAGCAGTACTTC. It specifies CASSHRGGAGYEQYF.

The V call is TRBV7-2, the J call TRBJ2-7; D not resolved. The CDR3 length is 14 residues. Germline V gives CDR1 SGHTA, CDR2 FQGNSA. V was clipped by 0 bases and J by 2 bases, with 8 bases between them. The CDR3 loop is CASSLAGQAYEQYF. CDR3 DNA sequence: TGTGCCAGCAGCTTAGCCGGCCAGGCCTACGAGCAGTACTTC.